This section outlines one T cell receptor (beta chain) sequence together with its context. The data are from a study of shared clonotypes between healthy human individuals. CD45RO-negative, CCR7-positively selected cells formed the naive CD8 fraction, excluding terminally differentiated effector memory CD45RA+ cells. This CDR3 is 15 amino acids long. The V end lost 1 base, the J end lost 1 base, and 8 bases lay between the germline ends. CDR1 is SGHNT, CDR2 YENEEA, per germline. TCRdb's copy holds only in-frame clones and misses some; the assay was immunoSEQ multiplex PCR. The sample carries hundreds of thousands of clones, 85% to 95% recorded once.

Specimen: naive CD8+ T cells sorted from blood. J is TRBJ1-5 and V is TRBV11-3; D unclear. This TCR derives from a woman in her thirties in good health. CDR3 loop: CASSLGTSSNQPQHF. For the CDR3, the DNA is TGTGCCAGCAGCTTAGGCACGTCGAGCAATCAGCCCCAGCATTTT.